This T cell receptor beta chain was found in a study of CD8 T cells in Susac syndrome. From germline, CDR1 is DFQATT and CDR2 SNEGSKA (reference sequence). The V and J ends lost 5 bases and 0 bases respectively, with 13 bases between them. The CDR3 is 14 amino acids. Concerning this clonotype: Its matching antigen is unknown.

Random hexamers were used to reverse transcribe the RNA input (about 0.5 to 1 ug). MiXCR, applied by TCRdb to the immunoSEQ multiplex PCR reads, yields one record per CDR3 protein. The top ten hold 0.25% to 0.35% of the sample, which has about 100,000 distinct CDR3 sequences, 95% seen once. Overall study findings and caveats: An acknowledgment was made by the study that its TCR sequencing and HLA analysis involved relatively few individuals.

Sequenced input: CD8+ T cells from PBMCs. This receptor was obtained from a human donor with Susac syndrome. This chain joins TRBV20-1 and TRBJ1-2, with D perhaps matching TRBD1 (5 bases). The CDR3 protein is CSADDRTANYGYTF. The CDR3 DNA reads TGCAGTGCTGACGACAGAACCGCTAACTATGGCTACACCTTC.